This T cell receptor beta chain was identified in a study of blood T cell repertoires in COVID-19. Study summary: Acute and convalescent COVID-19 specimens originated in the United States, Italy and Spain. T cells, B-cell-depleted T cells, or PBMCs supplied cDNA or gDNA.

The CDR3 covers 16 residues. Germline V gives CDR1 MNHNS, CDR2 SASEGT. The V gene lost 4 bases and the J gene lost 0 bases, with 13 bases spanning the gap. Methods used by the authors: Nucleated cell number was recorded as an estimate derived from reference gene primer amplification. Some clones are missing from TCRdb's copy, which holds only in-frame ones; the method was immunoSEQ multiplex PCR. That table supplies the V and J calls and clone size; D and trimming were determined from the DNA. The sample contains tens of thousands of clones, roughly four fifths of which appear only once. The sample was peripheral blood. This rearrangement joins TRBV6-1 to TRBJ1-5, with D hard to call. This TCR was recovered from a man in his sixties or seventies with acute or convalescent COVID-19. CDR3 sequence: CASSVSGGNSNQPQHF. Here the CDR3 DNA reads TGTGCCAGCAGTGTCTCCGGCGGTAATAGCAATCAGCCCCAGCATTTT.